These 32 T cell receptor beta chains share one sample of origin, sequenced in a study of cytomegalovirus exposure and HLA in healthy donors. 13 Jbeta primers and 60 Vbeta primers were used for the PCR. Here immunoSEQ multiplex PCR was the method, and the copy in TCRdb shows in-frame clones only, minus some. The sample includes about 300,000 clones, approximately 90% of them seen just once. Sequencing input: PBMCs. These receptors were obtained from a man aged 35 to 55 in good health and CMV-seropositive.

In this sample, this clone turned up a few times. This chain uses TRBV30 with TRBJ2-1; D may be TRBD1 (6 bases). Germline CDR1 is GTSNPN and CDR2 is SVGIG (reference sequence). The V gene lost 3 bases and the J gene lost 2 bases, with 8 bases spanning the gap. The CDR3 has 13 amino acids. The CDR3 DNA is TGTGCCTGGAGGCGGACAGCCTACAATGAGCAGTTCTTC. Translating gives CAWRRTAYNEQFF.

The J gene is TRBJ2-7, the V gene TRBV11-2; D gene uncertain. This CDR3 has 16 amino acids. V lost 4 bases and J lost 0, with 16 bases in between. Germline values: CDR1 SGHAT, CDR2 FQNNGV. As DNA, the CDR3 is TGTGCCAGCAGCTACCCCCTCTCCTTCAGCTCCTACGAGCAGTACTTC. Amino acid sequence: CASSYPLSFSSYEQYF. Full variable domain (remainder filled in from reference TRBV11-2 and TRBJ2-7): EAGVAQSPRYKIIEKRQSVAFWCNPISGHATLYWYQQILGQGPKLLIQFQNNGVVDDSQLPKDRFSAERLKGVDSTLKIQPAKLEDSAVYLCASSYPLSFSSYEQYFGPGTRLTVT.

This clone was observed a single time. V is TRBV27 and J is TRBJ1-5; 11 nucleotides line up with TRBD1. This CDR3 comprises 15 residues. Looked up from germline, CDR1 is MNHEY and CDR2 is SMNVEV (reference sequence). V trimming: 4 bases; J trimming: 7 bases; junction bases outside the gene matches: 6. CDR3 in DNA: TGTGCCAGCAGTTCCGGACAGGGGGCTTGGCAGCCCCAGCATTTT. Translating it yields CASSSGQGAWQPQHF.

This clone was detected only once. This chain connects TRBV28 to TRBJ1-5, with D possibly matching TRBD1 (5 bases). CDR1 MDHEN and CDR2 SYDVKM come from the germline V gene. Trimming removed 6 bases at V and 3 bases at J, with 12 bases between. The CDR3 length is 14 residues. Here the CDR3 DNA reads TGTGCCAGCAGCCGTCCGGGACTCAATCAGCCCCAGCATTTT. This sequence encodes CASSRPGLNQPQHF. Drawing the rest from reference TRBV28 and TRBJ1-5, the complete variable domain is DVKVTQSSRYLVKRTGEKVFLECVQDMDHENMFWYRQDPGLGLRLIYFSYDVKMKEKGDIPEGYSVSREKKERFSLILESASTNQTSMYLCASSRPGLNQPQHFGDGTRLSIL.

The V gene is TRBV30, the J gene TRBJ2-1, with 10 bases lining up with TRBD2. This CDR3 comprises 16 residues. J was trimmed by 6 bases and V by 5 bases; bases with no gene match: 13. From germline, CDR1 is GTSNPN and CDR2 SVGIG (reference sequence). CDR3 DNA sequence: TGTGCCTGGCGGGCCACTAGCGGGATGAAGGTCAATGAGCAGTTCTTC. Residues: CAWRATSGMKVNEQFF.

This clone was detected only once. The chain links TRBV25-1 to TRBJ2-3; D possibly corresponds to TRBD2 (6 bases). V was clipped by 5 bases and J by 3 bases, with 9 bases between them. Germline values: CDR1 MGHDK, CDR2 SYGVNS. The CDR3 consists of 13 residues. The CDR3 region is CASSRSGTDTQYF. In nucleotides, the CDR3 is TGTGCCAGCAGTAGGAGCGGGACAGATACGCAGTATTTT. Full variable domain (rest looked up from reference TRBV25-1 and TRBJ2-3): EADIYQTPRYLVIGTGKKITLECSQTMGHDKMYWYQQDPGMELHLIHYSYGVNSTEKGDLSSESTVSRIRTEHFPLTLESARPSHTSQYLCASSRSGTDTQYFGPGTRLTVL.

The chain links TRBV19 to TRBJ2-5; a possible D gene is TRBD1 (6 bases). This CDR3 spans 15 amino acids. The germline V gene encodes CDR1 LNHDA and CDR2 SQIVND (reference sequence). Trimming shortened V by 3 bases and J by 2 bases, and 13 bases separated the two germline ends. CDR3 loop: CASSMLLGAQETQYF. The CDR3 nucleotides read TGTGCCAGTAGTATGCTTCTGGGGGCTCAAGAGACCCAGTACTTC. The whole variable domain, filled in from reference TRBV19 and TRBJ2-5, reads DGGITQSPKYLFRKEGQNVTLSCEQNLNHDAMYWYRQDPGQGLRLIYYSQIVNDFQKGDIAEGYSVSREKKESFPLTVTSAQKNPTAFYLCASSMLLGAQETQYFGPGTRLLVL.

As DNA, the CDR3 is TGTGCCAGCAGCAGACTAGCGGGAGTTGAGACCCAGTACTTC. It encodes CASSRLAGVETQYF. This chain uses TRBV2 with TRBJ2-5; 12 positions agree with TRBD2. The CDR3 spans 14 residues. V gave up 6 bases and J gave up 5 bases; unmatched junction bases: 4. Germline-derived CDR1 and CDR2 are SNHLY and FYNNEI.

The rearrangement uses TRBV19 and TRBJ1-5; TRBD1 matches at 8 bases. Germline values: CDR1 LNHDA, CDR2 SQIVND (reference sequence). This CDR3 has 15 amino acids. J lost 7 bases, V lost 3 bases, and 8 bases had no gene match. The CDR3 reads CASSIRAGGGQPQHF. As DNA, the CDR3 is TGTGCCAGTAGTATCCGGGCAGGGGGCGGACAGCCCCAGCATTTT.

The rearrangement links TRBV29-1 to TRBJ1-2, with D possibly being TRBD1 (5 bases). From germline, CDR1 is SQVTM and CDR2 ANQGSEA. The V and J ends lost 1 base and 6 bases respectively, with 18 bases between them. The CDR3 is 15 amino acids. The CDR3 nucleotides read TGCAGCGTTGAAGGGGGAGGGGCGCAGGATGATGGCTACACCTTC. Translating gives CSVEGGGAQDDGYTF.

The CDR3 here is CASSVEVAPTDTQYF. The CDR3 region has the DNA TGTGCCAGCAGCGTAGAGGTAGCCCCCACAGATACGCAGTATTTT. J is TRBJ2-3 and V is TRBV9; D gene unclear. Germline loops: CDR1 SGDLS, CDR2 YYNGEE. Trimming took 0 bases from V and 2 from J, leaving 10 bases between them. This CDR3 spans 15 amino acids.

This clone has just one count. This chain links TRBV5-1 with TRBJ1-2, with D perhaps TRBD1 (5 bases). V gave up 4 bases and J gave up 7 bases, with 20 bases separating them. The CDR3 totals 15 residues. Per the germline V gene, CDR1 is SGHRS and CDR2 is YFSETQ. The chain's CDR3 is CASSESDTSGFGYTF. In DNA, the CDR3 is TGCGCCAGCAGCGAATCGGACACCTCCGGGTTTGGCTACACCTTC.

The chain combines TRBV7-2 with TRBJ2-7, with 10 bases matching TRBD2. The CDR3 sequence is 14 residues long. The germline V gene has CDR1 SGHTA and CDR2 FQGNSA. After removal of 5 bases from V and 6 bases from J, the junction contained 7 bases not matched to a gene. This CDR3 is CASSGLAASAEQYF. CDR3 nucleotide sequence: TGTGCCAGCAGCGGACTAGCGGCCTCCGCCGAGCAGTACTTC.

The chain carries TRBV29-1 and TRBJ2-7, with 10 bases lining up with TRBD1. Germline CDR1 SQVTM, CDR2 ANQGSEA. The CDR3 is 13 amino acids. Trimming at V came to 1 base and at J to 6 bases, leaving 3 bases not matched to a gene. The CDR3 bases are TGCAGCGTTGAAGGGGACAGGGGATCCGAGCAGTACTTC. Translated, it gives CSVEGDRGSEQYF.

The rearrangement links TRBV5-4 to TRBJ2-7; 8 bases align to TRBD1. After removal of 0 bases from V and 6 bases from J, the junction contained 8 bases not matched to a gene. The CDR3 length is 15 residues. Germline V gene sequence: CDR1 SGHNT, CDR2 YYREEE (reference sequence). This chain's CDR3 is CASSLAQQGEIEQYF. The CDR3 DNA reads as TGTGCCAGCAGCTTGGCCCAACAGGGGGAGATCGAGCAGTACTTC.

The rearrangement joins TRBV7-2 to TRBJ1-5, with D possibly TRBD1 on 5 matching bases. The ends were cut back, 5 bases at V and 4 bases at J, with 9 bases in the middle. The CDR3 loop spans 13 amino acids. Germline values: CDR1 SGHTA, CDR2 FQGNSA. The CDR3 region is CASSRQSNQPQHF. As DNA, the CDR3 is TGTGCCAGCAGCCGACAGAGTAATCAGCCCCAGCATTTT.

The V and J genes are TRBV5-5 and TRBJ2-7; D might be TRBD1 (6 bases). CDR3 length equals 14 residues. The V end lost 2 bases, the J end lost 3 bases, and 12 bases lay between the germline ends. The germline V gene encodes CDR1 SGHKS and CDR2 YYEKEE (reference sequence). The CDR3 spells CASSFGQSYYEQYF. The CDR3 DNA reads TGTGCCAGCAGCTTTGGACAGTCTTACTACGAGCAGTACTTC.

Here the CDR3 DNA reads TGTGCCAGCAGTTTACCCGGGACAGCCACGGGGTACGAGCAGTACTTC. Translating gives CASSLPGTATGYEQYF. The chain employs TRBV28 and TRBJ2-7; the match to TRBD1 covers 7 bases. Unmatched junction bases numbered 11, after V lost 2 bases and J lost 4 bases. CDR1 and CDR2 (germline): MDHEN, SYDVKM. The CDR3 totals 16 residues.

The J gene is TRBJ1-3, the V gene TRBV2; 8 bases fit TRBD1. Germline CDR1 and CDR2: SNHLY and FYNNEI. The junction had 7 bases not matched to a gene; V was cut back by 8 bases and J by 4 bases. This CDR3 has 14 amino acids. This chain's CDR3 is CASGPDRAGNTIYF. The CDR3 DNA sequence: TGTGCCAGCGGCCCGGACAGGGCAGGAAACACCATATATTTT.

The V gene is TRBV27, the J gene TRBJ2-5; 8 bases match TRBD1. The ends lost 2 bases at V and 7 bases at J; junction bases unmatched: 9. Germline V gene data show CDR1 as MNHEY and CDR2 as SMNVEV (reference sequence). The CDR3 consists of 15 residues. The CDR3 DNA follows: TGTGCCAGCAGTTTACAGGGGGCGAGACCGGCGACCCAGTACTTC. This codes for CASSLQGARPATQYF.

This sequence joins TRBV5-4 and TRBJ2-7, with 7 positions matching TRBD2. In germline, CDR1 is SGHNT, CDR2 YYREEE (reference sequence). The CDR3 runs 17 residues. Losses at the gene ends were 0 bases for V and 0 bases for J; bases not matched to a gene: 9. For the CDR3, the DNA is TGTGCCAGCAGCTTGGTAGTTTCTAGCGGTTTCTCCTACGAGCAGTACTTC. This gives the protein CASSLVVSSGFSYEQYF.

CDR3 sequence: CASSLTTGLVGKLFF. The CDR3 DNA sequence: TGTGCCAGCAGCTTAACAACAGGGTTAGTCGGAAAACTGTTTTTT. J is TRBJ1-4 and V is TRBV11-2; D may be TRBD1 (6 bases). V was clipped by 2 bases and J by 10 bases, with 17 bases between them. The CDR3 totals 15 residues. CDR1 is SGHAT and CDR2 is FQNNGV in the germline V gene.

This rearrangement joins TRBV10-2 to TRBJ1-4; the match to TRBD1 covers 10 bases. J gave up 1 base and V 2 bases, and 7 bases lay outside the gene matches. This CDR3 has 18 residues. Germline V gene lookup returns CDR1 WSHSY and CDR2 SAAADI. The CDR3 DNA reads TGCGCCAGCAGTGAGGAGTGGACAGGGGGTCTAACTAATGAAAAACTGTTTTTT. As protein: CASSEEWTGGLTNEKLFF.

V is TRBV30 and J is TRBJ2-5, with a tentative D call TRBD1 (5 bases). Gene TRBJ2-7 matches the end of the DNA better, so the J call may be wrong. Per the germline V gene, CDR1 is GTSNPN and CDR2 is SVGIG (reference sequence). The CDR3 sequence is 11 residues long. CDR3 protein: CAWSGQYEQYF. CDR3 bases: TGTGCCTGGAGTGGACAGTACGAGCAGTACTTC.

The chain links TRBV28 to TRBJ2-7, with D possibly TRBD1 on 6 matching bases. V dropped 11 bases and J dropped 4 bases, with 18 bases sitting between them. This CDR3 comprises 13 residues. Germline loops: CDR1 MDHEN, CDR2 SYDVKM. The CDR3 spells CAGRWTENYEQYF. CDR3 in DNA: TGTGCCGGACGGTGGACAGAGAATTACGAGCAGTACTTC.

V usage is TRBV29-1 and J usage is TRBJ1-5, with D maybe TRBD1 (6 bases). CDR3 length equals 13 residues. The ends were cut back, 6 bases at V and 3 bases at J, with 12 bases in the middle. The germline gives CDR1 SQVTM, CDR2 ANQGSEA. The DNA of the CDR3 is TGCAGCGTAAGACAGGCCAACAATCAGCCCCAGCATTTT. It yields the protein CSVRQANNQPQHF.

V usage is TRBV11-2 and J usage is TRBJ1-1; 9 bases fit TRBD1. Germline V gives CDR1 SGHAT, CDR2 FQNNGV. The ends lost 1 base at V and 13 bases at J; junction bases unmatched: 10. CDR3 length: 14 amino acids. The CDR3 reads CASSLVGGQGKGFF. In nucleotides, the CDR3 is TGTGCCAGCAGCTTAGTGGGGGGACAGGGTAAGGGTTTCTTT.

This chain joins TRBV6-4 and TRBJ2-2; D unclear. This CDR3 is 13 amino acids long. The V gene lost 2 bases and the J gene lost 2 bases, with 3 bases spanning the gap. CDR1 is MRHNA and CDR2 is SNTAGT in the germline V gene. CDR3 sequence (DNA): TGTGCCAGCAGTGACCGTAACACCGGGGAGCTGTTTTTT. Its protein is CASSDRNTGELFF.

CDR3: CASSPLIDSSYEQYF. The CDR3 DNA is TGCGCCAGCAGCCCCTTAATCGACAGTTCCTACGAGCAGTACTTC. This chain links TRBV5-1 with TRBJ2-7, with a tentative D call TRBD1 (5 bases). Germline values: CDR1 SGHRS, CDR2 YFSETQ. With 4 bases removed from V and 1 base from J, the gap between germline ends came to 15 bases. The CDR3 spans 15 residues.

The V call is TRBV9, the J call TRBJ2-7; 9 bases map to TRBD1. From germline, CDR1 is SGDLS and CDR2 YYNGEE. This CDR3 spans 15 amino acids. V shed 3 bases and J 6 bases; nucleotides not matched to a gene: 10. The CDR3 DNA sequence: TGTGCCAGCAGCGCCACCGGGACAGGGATAAGCGAGCAGTACTTC. It codes for CASSATGTGISEQYF.

J is TRBJ1-3 and V is TRBV6-1, with 10 bases lining up with TRBD1. The V gene's germline CDR1 is MNHNS and CDR2 SASEGT. The CDR3 spans 16 residues. The V segment lost 3 bases and the J segment 4 bases; nucleotides outside the gene matches: 6. This CDR3 is CASSDRTGGKGNTIYF. The CDR3 DNA follows: TGTGCCAGCAGTGATAGGACAGGGGGGAAGGGAAACACCATATATTTT.

The chain has TRBV28 and TRBJ2-6, with 8 nucleotides matching TRBD1. The germline V gene has CDR1 MDHEN and CDR2 SYDVKM. The CDR3 extends over 15 amino acids. V trimming: 5 bases; J trimming: 3 bases; junction bases outside the gene matches: 3. The CDR3 spells CASSRTGHGANVLTF. DNA of the CDR3: TGTGCCAGCAGTCGGACAGGGCATGGGGCCAACGTCCTGACTTTC.